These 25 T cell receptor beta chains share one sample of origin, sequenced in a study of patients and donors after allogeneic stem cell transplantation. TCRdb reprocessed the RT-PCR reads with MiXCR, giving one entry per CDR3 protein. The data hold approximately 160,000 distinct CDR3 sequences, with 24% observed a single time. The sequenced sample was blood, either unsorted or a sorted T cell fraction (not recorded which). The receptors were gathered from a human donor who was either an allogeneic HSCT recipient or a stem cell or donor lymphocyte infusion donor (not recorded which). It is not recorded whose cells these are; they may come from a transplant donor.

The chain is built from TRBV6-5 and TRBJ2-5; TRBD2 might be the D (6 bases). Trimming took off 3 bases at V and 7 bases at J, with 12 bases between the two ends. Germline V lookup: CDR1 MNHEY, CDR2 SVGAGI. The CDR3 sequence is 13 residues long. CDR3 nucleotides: TGTGCCAGCAGTTATAGGAGGGGTGGGACCCAGTACTTC. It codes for CASSYRRGGTQYF.

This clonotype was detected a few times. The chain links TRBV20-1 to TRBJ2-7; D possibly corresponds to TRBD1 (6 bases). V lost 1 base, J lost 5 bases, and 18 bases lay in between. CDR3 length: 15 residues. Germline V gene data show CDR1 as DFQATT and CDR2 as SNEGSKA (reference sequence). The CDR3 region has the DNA TGCAGTGCTAGAGTCCCTCTGGGGGCTGAGGACGAGCAGTACTTC. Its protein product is CSARVPLGAEDEQYF.

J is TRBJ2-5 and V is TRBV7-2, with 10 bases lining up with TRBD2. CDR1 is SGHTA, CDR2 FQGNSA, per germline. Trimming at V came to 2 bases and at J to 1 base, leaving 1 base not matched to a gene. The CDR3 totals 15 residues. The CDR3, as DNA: TGTGCCAGCAGCTTACAGCGGGGGGGCCAAGAGACCCAGTACTTC. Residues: CASSLQRGGQETQYF.

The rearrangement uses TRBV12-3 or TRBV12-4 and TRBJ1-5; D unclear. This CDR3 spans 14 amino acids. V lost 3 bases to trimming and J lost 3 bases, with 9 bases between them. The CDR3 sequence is CASSLAGYNQPQHF. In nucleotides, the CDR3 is TGTGCCAGCAGTTTGGCAGGCTACAATCAGCCCCAGCATTTT.

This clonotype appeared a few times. CDR3 sequence reads: CSGRYKDGSSYEQYF. The CDR3 nucleotides are TGCAGCGGCAGATATAAAGACGGCAGCTCCTACGAGCAGTACTTC. The chain has TRBV29-1 and TRBJ2-7; D remains unclear. The germline gives CDR1 SQVTM, CDR2 ANQGSEA. Trimming removed 7 bases from V and 0 bases from J, with 19 bases in between. The CDR3 totals 15 residues.

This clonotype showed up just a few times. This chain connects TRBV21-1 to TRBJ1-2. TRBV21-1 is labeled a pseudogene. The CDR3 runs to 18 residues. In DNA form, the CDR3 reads TGTGCCAGCAGCAAAGAAGGAGTCGGGGAGTCTGTTTTAGGTGGCTACACCTTC. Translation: CASSKEGVGESVLGGYTF.

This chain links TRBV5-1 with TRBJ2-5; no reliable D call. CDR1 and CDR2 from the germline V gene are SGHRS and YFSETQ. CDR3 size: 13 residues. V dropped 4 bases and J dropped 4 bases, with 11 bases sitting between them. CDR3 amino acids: CASSGSERETQYF. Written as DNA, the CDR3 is TGCGCCAGCAGCGGGTCAGAGCGAGAGACCCAGTACTTC.

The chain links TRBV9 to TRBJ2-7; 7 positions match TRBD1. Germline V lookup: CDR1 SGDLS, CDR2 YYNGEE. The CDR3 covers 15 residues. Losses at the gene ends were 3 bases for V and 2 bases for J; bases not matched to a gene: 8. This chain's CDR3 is CASSEGATVAYEQYF. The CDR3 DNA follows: TGTGCCAGCAGCGAGGGGGCGACAGTAGCCTACGAGCAGTACTTC.

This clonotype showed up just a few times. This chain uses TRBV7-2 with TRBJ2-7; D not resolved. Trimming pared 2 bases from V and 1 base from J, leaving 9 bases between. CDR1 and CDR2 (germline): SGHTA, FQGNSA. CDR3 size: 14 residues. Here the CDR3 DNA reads TGTGCCAGCAGCTTAACTCTGGGATCCTACGAGCAGTACTTC. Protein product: CASSLTLGSYEQYF.

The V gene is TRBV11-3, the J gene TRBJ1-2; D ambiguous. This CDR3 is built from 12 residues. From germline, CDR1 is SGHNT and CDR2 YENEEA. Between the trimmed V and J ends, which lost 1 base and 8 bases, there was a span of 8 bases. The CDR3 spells CASSLVGNGYTF. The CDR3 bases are TGTGCCAGCAGCTTAGTGGGGAACGGCTACACCTTC. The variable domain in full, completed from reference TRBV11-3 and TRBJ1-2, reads EAGVVQSPRYKIIEKKQPVAFWCNPISGHNTLYWYLQNLGQGPELLIRYENEEAVDDSQLPKDRFSAERLKGVDSTLKIQPAELGDSAVYLCASSLVGNGYTFGSGTRLTVV.

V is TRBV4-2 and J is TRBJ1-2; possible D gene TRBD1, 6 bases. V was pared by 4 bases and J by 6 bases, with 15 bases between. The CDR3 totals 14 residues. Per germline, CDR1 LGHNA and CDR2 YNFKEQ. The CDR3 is CASSRPRQVDGYTF. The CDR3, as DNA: TGTGCCAGCAGCCGCCCTCGACAGGTCGATGGCTACACCTTC.

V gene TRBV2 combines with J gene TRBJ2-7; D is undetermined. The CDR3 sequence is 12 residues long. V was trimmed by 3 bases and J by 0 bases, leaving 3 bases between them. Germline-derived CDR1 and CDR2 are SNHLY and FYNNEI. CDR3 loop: CASSDNSYEQYF. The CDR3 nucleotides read TGTGCCAGCAGTGACAACTCCTACGAGCAGTACTTC.

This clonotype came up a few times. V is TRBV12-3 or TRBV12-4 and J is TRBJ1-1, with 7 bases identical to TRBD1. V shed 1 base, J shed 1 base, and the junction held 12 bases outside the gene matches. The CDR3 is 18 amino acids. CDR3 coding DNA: TGTGCCAGCAGTTTAGTCCTCCCGCGCAGGGGGGGGAACACTGAAGCTTTCTTT. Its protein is CASSLVLPRRGGNTEAFF.

This chain's CDR3 is CASSLTRPPNTEAFF. The DNA for the CDR3 is TGTGCCAGCAGCTTAACGCGACCGCCGAACACTGAAGCTTTCTTT. The chain is built from TRBV11-3 and TRBJ1-1; D remains ambiguous. There are 15 residues in the CDR3. Trimming pared 2 bases from V and 1 base from J, leaving 11 bases between. Germline lookup yields CDR1 SGHNT and CDR2 YENEEA.

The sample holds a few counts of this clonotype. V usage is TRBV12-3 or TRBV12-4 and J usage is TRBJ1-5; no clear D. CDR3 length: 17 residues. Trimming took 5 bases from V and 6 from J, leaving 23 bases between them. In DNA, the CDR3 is TGTGCCAGCAGTCTGGGTTTTCAAGTTTTCGAGGGTCAGCCCCAGCATTTT. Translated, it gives CASSLGFQVFEGQPQHF.

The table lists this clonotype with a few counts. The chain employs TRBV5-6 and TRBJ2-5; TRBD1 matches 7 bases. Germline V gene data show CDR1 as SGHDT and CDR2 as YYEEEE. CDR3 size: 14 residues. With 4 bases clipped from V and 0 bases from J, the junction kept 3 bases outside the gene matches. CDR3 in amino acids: CASSLGQNQETQYF. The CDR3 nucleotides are TGTGCCAGCAGCCTGGGACAGAACCAAGAGACCCAGTACTTC.

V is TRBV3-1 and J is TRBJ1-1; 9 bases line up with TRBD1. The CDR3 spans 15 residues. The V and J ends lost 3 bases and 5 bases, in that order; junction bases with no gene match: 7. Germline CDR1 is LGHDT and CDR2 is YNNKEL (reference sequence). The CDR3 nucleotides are TGTGCCAGCAGCCACCTGGGACAGGGAAGTACTGAAGCTTTCTTT. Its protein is CASSHLGQGSTEAFF. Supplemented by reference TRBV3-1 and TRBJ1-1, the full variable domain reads DTAVSQTPKYLVTQMGNDKSIKCEQNLGHDTMYWYKQDSKKFLKIMFSYNNKELIINETVPNRFSPKSPDKAHLNLHINSLELGDSAVYFCASSHLGQGSTEAFFGQGTRLTVV.

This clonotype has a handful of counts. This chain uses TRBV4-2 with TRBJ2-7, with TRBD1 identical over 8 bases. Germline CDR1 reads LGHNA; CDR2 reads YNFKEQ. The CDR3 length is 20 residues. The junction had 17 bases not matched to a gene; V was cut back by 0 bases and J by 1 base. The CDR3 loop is CASSQDKRAGGIIGSYEQYF. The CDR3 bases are TGTGCCAGCAGCCAAGATAAGAGGGCAGGGGGCATAATCGGGTCCTACGAGCAGTACTTC.

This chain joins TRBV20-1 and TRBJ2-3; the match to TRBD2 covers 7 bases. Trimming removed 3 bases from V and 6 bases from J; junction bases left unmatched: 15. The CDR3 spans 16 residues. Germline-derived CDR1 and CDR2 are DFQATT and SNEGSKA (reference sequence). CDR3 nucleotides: TGCAGTGCTAGTCTTGTGGGACTAACAAGAGGGGATACGCAGTATTTT. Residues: CSASLVGLTRGDTQYF.

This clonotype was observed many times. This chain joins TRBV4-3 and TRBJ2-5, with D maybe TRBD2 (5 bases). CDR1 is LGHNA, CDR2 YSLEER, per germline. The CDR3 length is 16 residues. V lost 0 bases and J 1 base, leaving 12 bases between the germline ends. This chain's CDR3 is CASSQETGSTQETQYF. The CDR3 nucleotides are TGCGCCAGCAGCCAAGAGACGGGGTCAACCCAAGAGACCCAGTACTTC.

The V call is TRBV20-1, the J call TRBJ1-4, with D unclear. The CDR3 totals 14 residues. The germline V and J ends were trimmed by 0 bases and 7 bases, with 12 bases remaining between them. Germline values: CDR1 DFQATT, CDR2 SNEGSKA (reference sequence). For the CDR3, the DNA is TGCAGTGCTAGAGATCCAGACAAGATTGAAAAACTGTTTTTT. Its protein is CSARDPDKIEKLFF.

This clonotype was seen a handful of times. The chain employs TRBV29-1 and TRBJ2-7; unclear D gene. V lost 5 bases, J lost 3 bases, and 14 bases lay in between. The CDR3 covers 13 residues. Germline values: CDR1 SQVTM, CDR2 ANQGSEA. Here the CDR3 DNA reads TGCAGCGTTATGGTCCCCCTAGACTACGAGCAGTACTTC. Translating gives CSVMVPLDYEQYF.

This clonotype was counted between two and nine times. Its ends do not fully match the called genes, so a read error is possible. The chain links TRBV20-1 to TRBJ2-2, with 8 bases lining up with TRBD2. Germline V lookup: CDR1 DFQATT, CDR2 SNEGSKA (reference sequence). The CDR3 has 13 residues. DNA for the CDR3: TGCAGTGCTACGGGAGGGAACGCCGGGGAGCTGTTTTTT. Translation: CSATGGNAGELFF.

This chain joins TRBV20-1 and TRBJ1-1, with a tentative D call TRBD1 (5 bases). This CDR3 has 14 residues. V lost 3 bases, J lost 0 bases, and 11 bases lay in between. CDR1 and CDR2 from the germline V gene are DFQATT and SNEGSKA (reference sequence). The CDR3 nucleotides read TGCAGTGCTAGGACGACAGCCCTGAACACTGAAGCTTTCTTT. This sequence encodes CSARTTALNTEAFF.

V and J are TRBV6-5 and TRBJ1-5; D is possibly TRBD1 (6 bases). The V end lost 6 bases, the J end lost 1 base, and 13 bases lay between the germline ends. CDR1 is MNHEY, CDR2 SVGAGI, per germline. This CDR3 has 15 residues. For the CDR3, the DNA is TGTGCCAGCAGCCGCAACAGGGAGAGCAATCAGCCCCAGCATTTT. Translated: CASSRNRESNQPQHF.